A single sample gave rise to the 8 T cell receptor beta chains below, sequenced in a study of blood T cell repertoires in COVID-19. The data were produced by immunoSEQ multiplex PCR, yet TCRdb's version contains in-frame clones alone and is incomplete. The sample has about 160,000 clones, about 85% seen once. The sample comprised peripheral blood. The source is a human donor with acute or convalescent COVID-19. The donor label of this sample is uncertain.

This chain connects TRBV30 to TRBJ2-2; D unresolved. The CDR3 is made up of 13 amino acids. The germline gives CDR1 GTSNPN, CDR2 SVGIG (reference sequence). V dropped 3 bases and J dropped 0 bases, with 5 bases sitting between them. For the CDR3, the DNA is TGTGCCTGGAGGAGGCCGAACACCGGGGAGCTGTTTTTT. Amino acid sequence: CAWRRPNTGELFF.

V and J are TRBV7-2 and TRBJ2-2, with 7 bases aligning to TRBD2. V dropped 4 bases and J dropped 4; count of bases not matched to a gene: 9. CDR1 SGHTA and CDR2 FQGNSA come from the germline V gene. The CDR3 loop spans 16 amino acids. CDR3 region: CASSWEGLLGTGELFF. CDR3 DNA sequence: TGTGCCAGCAGCTGGGAGGGACTCCTGGGCACCGGGGAGCTGTTTTTT.

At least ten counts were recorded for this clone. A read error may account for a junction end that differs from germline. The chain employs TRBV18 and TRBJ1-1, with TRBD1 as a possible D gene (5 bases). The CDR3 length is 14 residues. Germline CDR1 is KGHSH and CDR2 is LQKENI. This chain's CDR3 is CASSPRGGRTEAFF. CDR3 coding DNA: TGTGCCAGCTCCCCACGGGGGGGGAGGACTGAAGCTTTCTTT.

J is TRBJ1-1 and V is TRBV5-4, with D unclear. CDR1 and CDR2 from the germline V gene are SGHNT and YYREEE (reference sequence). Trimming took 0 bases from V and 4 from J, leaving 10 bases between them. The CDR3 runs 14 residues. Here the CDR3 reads CASSLVSVGTEAFF. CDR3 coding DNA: TGTGCCAGCAGCTTGGTAAGCGTTGGCACTGAAGCTTTCTTT.

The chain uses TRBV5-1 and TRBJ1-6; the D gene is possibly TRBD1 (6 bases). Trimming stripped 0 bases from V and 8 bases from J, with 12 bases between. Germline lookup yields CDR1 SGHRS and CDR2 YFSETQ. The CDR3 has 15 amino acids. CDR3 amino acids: CASSLGPDRDSPLHF. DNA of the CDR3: TGCGCCAGCAGCTTGGGACCGGACAGAGATTCACCCCTCCACTTT.

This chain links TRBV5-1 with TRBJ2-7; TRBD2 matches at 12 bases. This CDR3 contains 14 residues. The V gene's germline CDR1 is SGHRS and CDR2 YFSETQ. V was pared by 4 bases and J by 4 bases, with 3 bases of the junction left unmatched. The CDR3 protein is CASSRTSGVYEQYF. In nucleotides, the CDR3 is TGCGCCAGCAGCCGGACTAGCGGGGTTTACGAGCAGTACTTC. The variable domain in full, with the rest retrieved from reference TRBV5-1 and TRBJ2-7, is KAGVTQTPRYLIKTRGQQVTLSCSPISGHRSVSWYQQTPGQGLQFLFEYFSETQRNKGNFPGRFSGRQFSNSRSEMNVSTLELGDSALYLCASSRTSGVYEQYFGPGTRLTVT.

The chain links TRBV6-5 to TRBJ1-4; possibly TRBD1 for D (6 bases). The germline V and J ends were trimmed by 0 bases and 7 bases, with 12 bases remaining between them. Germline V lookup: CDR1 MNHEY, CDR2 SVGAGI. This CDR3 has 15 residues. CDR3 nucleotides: TGTGCCAGCAGTTACTCCGCCAGGGGAACTGAAAAACTGTTTTTT. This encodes CASSYSARGTEKLFF.

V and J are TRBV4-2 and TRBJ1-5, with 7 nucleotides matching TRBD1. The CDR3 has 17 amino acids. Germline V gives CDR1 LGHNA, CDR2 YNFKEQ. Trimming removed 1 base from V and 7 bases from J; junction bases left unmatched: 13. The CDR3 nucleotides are TGTGCCAGCAGCCAAGTTCCCCGTTCAGGGGGTTTACAGCCCCAGCATTTT. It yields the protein CASSQVPRSGGLQPQHF.